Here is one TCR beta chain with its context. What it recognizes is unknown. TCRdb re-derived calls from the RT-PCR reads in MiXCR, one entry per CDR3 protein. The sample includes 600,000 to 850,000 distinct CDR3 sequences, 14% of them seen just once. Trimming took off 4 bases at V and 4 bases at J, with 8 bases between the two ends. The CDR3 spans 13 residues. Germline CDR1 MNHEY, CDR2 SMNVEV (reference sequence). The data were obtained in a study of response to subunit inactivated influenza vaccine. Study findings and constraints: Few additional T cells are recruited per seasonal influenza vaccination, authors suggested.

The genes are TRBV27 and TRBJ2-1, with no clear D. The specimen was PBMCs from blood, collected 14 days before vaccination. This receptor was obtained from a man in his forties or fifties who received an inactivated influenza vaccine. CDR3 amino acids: CASSWTPYNEQFF. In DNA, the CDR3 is TGTGCCAGCAGTTGGACGCCTTACAATGAGCAGTTCTTC.